The rows below give T cell receptor beta chains drawn from one sample of a study of T-cell reconstitution after alpha-beta-depleted transplantation in children. TCRdb reanalysed the PCR reads using MiXCR and keeps one entry per CDR3 protein. The sample has 250,000 to 300,000 distinct CDR3 sequences, approximately 7.3% seen once. Sequencing used peripheral blood, obtained 360 days after TCRalphabeta/CD19-depleted stem cell transplant. These TCRs come from a female patient aged 2-15 years who had a stem cell transplant for Fanconi anemia, so the T cells may come from the graft donor. CDR3s include the opening cysteine and the closing phenylalanine or tryptophan. D genes are given only for firm matches. Part of the rows lack a size; the others show once, few, many or a class for expanded clones.

CDR3 DNA	CDR3 protein	D gene	V gene	clone size	CDR3 length	J gene
TGCAGTGCTAGCGCTAGCGGGAGGGCCCAGTTCTTC	CSASASGRAQFF	TRBD2	TRBV20-1	many	12	TRBJ2-1
TGCGCCAGCAGTGAGACTCGAACCACCGGGGAGCTGTTTTTT	CASSETRTTGELFF	.	TRBV10-1	many	14	TRBJ2-2
TGTGCCAGCAGTTACTGGGACTCCCTGGGGGATGAGCAGTTCTTC	CASSYWDSLGDEQFF	.	TRBV6-2/TRBV6-3	few	15	TRBJ2-1
TGTGCCAGCAGCCATCCGGACGGGCCCGATGTTTCCTACAATGAGCAGTTCTTC	CASSHPDGPDVSYNEQFF	.	TRBV3-1	few	18	TRBJ2-1
TGCGCCAGCAGCTTGGCCTCAGGTAATGGCTACACCTTC	CASSLASGNGYTF	.	TRBV5-1	many	13	TRBJ1-2
TGTGCCAGCAGCTTAGGGGGAATAGACTATGGCTACACCTTC	CASSLGGIDYGYTF	.	TRBV7-9	many	14	TRBJ1-2
TGTGCCAGCAGCCGTAGTAATATGAACACTGAAGCTTTCTTT	CASSRSNMNTEAFF	.	TRBV6-2/TRBV6-3	many	14	TRBJ1-1
TGTGCCAGCACCCCGTCTAGGGGATTCGACACTGAAGCTTTCTTT	CASTPSRGFDTEAFF	.	TRBV12-3/TRBV12-4	many	15	TRBJ1-1
TGTGCCAGCAGCTTAAACCCCGGGCTCAATGAGCAGTTCTTC	CASSLNPGLNEQFF	.	TRBV7-3	many	14	TRBJ2-1
TGTGCCAGCAGTGAAGCTCGACGACAGGTCGGCTACACCTTC	CASSEARRQVGYTF	.	TRBV6-1	.	14	TRBJ1-2
TGTGCCAGCAGCCCCCGCGGGGCCTATAGAGATACGCAGTATTTT	CASSPRGAYRDTQYF	.	TRBV9	many	15	TRBJ2-3
TGCAGTGCTAGAGCCGGGAGCTCTGGAAACACCATATATTTT	CSARAGSSGNTIYF	.	TRBV20-1	many	14	TRBJ1-3
TGTGCCAGCAGCGAGCACAGGGCTCGAAGCGAGCAGTTCTTC	CASSEHRARSEQFF	.	TRBV12-3/TRBV12-4	many	14	TRBJ2-1
TGTGCCAGCAGTTCGACTAGTGACAATGAGCAGTTCTTC	CASSSTSDNEQFF	.	TRBV6-5	.	13	TRBJ2-1
TGTGCCAGCGCCGGGACCAACCCCTACAATGAGCAGTTCTTC	CASAGTNPYNEQFF	.	TRBV6-1	few	14	TRBJ2-1
TGTGCCAGCAGTCAGGCCATGAACACTGAAGCTTTCTTT	CASSQAMNTEAFF	.	TRBV7-8	many	13	TRBJ1-1
TGTGCCAGCAGCTTAGGGCTAGCGGAGAACAATGAGCAGTTCTTC	CASSLGLAENNEQFF	TRBD2	TRBV7-2	.	15	TRBJ2-1
TGTGCCAGCAATCAGGGAAGTTCACCCCTCCACTTT	CASNQGSSPLHF	.	TRBV12-3/TRBV12-4	many	12	TRBJ1-6
TGTGCCAGCAACCAGGAAGCTAGCGGGGGGACGACCTACGAGCAGTACTTC	CASNQEASGGTTYEQYF	TRBD2	TRBV3-1	.	17	TRBJ2-7
TGTGCCAGCTCACCACTTTCTATCCAGGGGGACCGAGATACGCAGTATTTT	CASSPLSIQGDRDTQYF	TRBD1	TRBV18	.	17	TRBJ2-3
TGTGCCAGCAGTTACGCTGTGGGGAACACTGAAGCTTTCTTT	CASSYAVGNTEAFF	.	TRBV6-5	few	14	TRBJ1-1
TGTGCCAGCAGTGAGGGGTGGAGACAGGGGGTCGACAATGAGCAGTTCTTC	CASSEGWRQGVDNEQFF	TRBD1	TRBV25-1	many	17	TRBJ2-1
TGTGCCAGCAGCGCGACTAGCGGGGGGGCCTTGGACACCGGGGAGCTGTTTTTT	CASSATSGGALDTGELFF	TRBD2	TRBV12-3/TRBV12-4	few	18	TRBJ2-2
TGTGCCAGCAGCCCAAACGGCTACGAGCAGTACTTC	CASSPNGYEQYF	.	TRBV7-6	few	12	TRBJ2-7
TGCAGCGTTCTCTCTGGGGGGAACACTGAAGCTTTCTTT	CSVLSGGNTEAFF	.	TRBV29-1	.	13	TRBJ1-1
TGCAGTGCTAGTTTCCAGGAGGATACGCAGTATTTT	CSASFQEDTQYF	.	TRBV20-1	many	12	TRBJ2-3
TGCGCCAGCAGCTTGGCTCAGGGGGCAAACATTCAGTACTTC	CASSLAQGANIQYF	TRBD1	TRBV5-1	many	14	TRBJ2-4